Below, 28 T cell receptor beta chains from the same sample are listed, as sequenced in a study of blood T cell repertoires in COVID-19 (dated by TCRdb to the early 2020s). The library came from the immunoSEQ multiplex PCR assay. TCRdb obtained this table from immuneACCESS and retained in-frame rearrangements with V and J assigned. These tables miss some clones; where compared with another copy, unresolved V genes account for less than half of the shortfall, and the remainder is unexplained. The sample table records approximately 300,000 clones; roughly 90% of these occur just once. The top ten clones comprise roughly 4.1% of the sample. The sample consisted of peripheral blood. The receptors were sampled from a woman between 50 and 59 years old with active or convalescent COVID-19.

The DNA for the CDR3 is TGCGCCAGCAGACGGGTAGAGACGGGCTCTGGAAACACCATATATTTT. Its translation is CASRRVETGSGNTIYF. The chain is built from TRBV4-1 and TRBJ1-3, with D unresolved. V lost 6 bases and J 0 bases, leaving 15 bases between the germline ends. The V gene's germline CDR1 is MGHRA and CDR2 YSYEKL. The CDR3 has 16 amino acids.

The rearrangement links TRBV4-3 to TRBJ2-1; TRBD1 is a possible D gene (5 bases). CDR1 is LGHNA and CDR2 is YSLEER in the germline V gene. The germline V and J ends were trimmed by 0 bases and 5 bases, with 11 bases remaining between them. CDR3 size: 15 residues. The CDR3 region is CASSQDLGLNNEQFF. The CDR3 bases are TGCGCCAGCAGCCAAGATTTGGGGCTTAACAATGAGCAGTTCTTC.

This chain uses TRBV27 with TRBJ1-4; D might be TRBD1 (5 bases). Germline values: CDR1 MNHEY, CDR2 SMNVEV (reference sequence). The CDR3 covers 14 residues. Trimming left V 4 bases short and J 8 bases short, with 14 bases between. The CDR3 bases are TGTGCCAGCAGTTCATGGGCGGGGGACGAAAAACTGTTTTTT. As protein: CASSSWAGDEKLFF.

V is TRBV7-2 and J is TRBJ2-5; the match to TRBD2 covers 9 bases. This CDR3 contains 15 residues. Germline lookup yields CDR1 SGHTA and CDR2 FQGNSA. V dropped 4 bases and J dropped 0; count of bases not matched to a gene: 3. The CDR3 coding sequence is TGTGCCAGCAGCTGGCTAGCGGGGTACCAAGAGACCCAGTACTTC. Its protein product is CASSWLAGYQETQYF.

The genes are TRBV11-2 and TRBJ1-3; D uncertain. The germline V gene encodes CDR1 SGHAT and CDR2 FQNNGV. CDR3 length equals 14 residues. V was trimmed by 5 bases and J by 0 bases, leaving 8 bases between them. This chain's CDR3 is CASSVRSSGNTIYF. The CDR3 DNA sequence: TGTGCCAGCAGCGTACGGAGCTCTGGAAACACCATATATTTT.

This chain uses TRBV28 with TRBJ2-5; possibly TRBD1 for D (5 bases). The germline gives CDR1 MDHEN, CDR2 SYDVKM. The CDR3 is 14 residues long. Trimming stripped 5 bases from V and 2 bases from J, with 12 bases between. The CDR3 loop reads CASSLLGVQETQYF. In nucleotides, the CDR3 is TGTGCCAGCAGTCTCCTAGGGGTTCAAGAGACCCAGTACTTC.

V usage is TRBV13 and J usage is TRBJ1-4; D is perhaps TRBD1 (6 bases). The V end lost 5 bases, the J end lost 3 bases, and 10 bases lay between the germline ends. The CDR3 sequence is 14 residues long. Germline-derived CDR1 and CDR2 are PRHDT and FYEKMQ (reference sequence). The CDR3: CASSPQGSNEKLFF. The CDR3 region has the DNA TGTGCCAGCAGCCCACAGGGATCTAATGAAAAACTGTTTTTT.

J is TRBJ2-7 and V is TRBV6-2 or TRBV6-3, with TRBD1 identical over 9 bases. V shed 4 bases, J shed 3 bases, and the junction held 7 bases outside the gene matches. CDR1 and CDR2 (germline): MNHEY, SVGEGT. This CDR3 spans 15 amino acids. The CDR3 DNA reads TGTGCCAGCAGTTCCGCGGACAGGGGTATCTACGAGCAGTACTTC. Amino acids: CASSSADRGIYEQYF.

The rearrangement links TRBV10-3 to TRBJ2-1, with D possibly matching TRBD2 (5 bases). The V and J ends lost 6 bases and 3 bases respectively, with 18 bases between them. Per the germline V gene, CDR1 is ENHRY and CDR2 is SYGVKD. CDR3 length: 16 amino acids. CDR3 bases: TGTGCCATCAGCCAGAGAGACCACCGGGGCTACAATGAGCAGTTCTTC. As protein: CAISQRDHRGYNEQFF.

The genes are TRBV23-1 and TRBJ2-4, with D perhaps TRBD2 (6 bases). TRBV23-1 has ORF status, its function being uncertain. The ends were cut back, 0 bases at V and 3 bases at J, with 12 bases in the middle. The CDR3 length is 16 residues. CDR3 sequence reads: CASSQSSRGGKNIQYF. The CDR3 DNA reads as TGCGCCAGCAGTCAATCGTCTAGGGGAGGCAAAAACATTCAGTACTTC.

This clone was found once. V usage is TRBV19 and J usage is TRBJ1-5; 7 bases agree with TRBD1. From germline, CDR1 is LNHDA and CDR2 SQIVND (reference sequence). Unmatched junction bases numbered 3, after V lost 4 bases and J lost 0 bases. The CDR3 has 15 residues. The CDR3 DNA reads as TGTGCCAGTAGTAGACAGGGCTATAGCAATCAGCCCCAGCATTTT. This codes for CASSRQGYSNQPQHF.

The J gene is TRBJ1-5, the V gene TRBV7-9; D unresolved. V lost 5 bases, J lost 9 bases, and 11 bases lay in between. Germline CDR1 and CDR2: SEHNR and FQNEAQ (reference sequence). This CDR3 region has 12 residues. CDR3 protein: CASSPLAGPQHF. The DNA of the CDR3 is TGTGCCAGCAGCCCTCTTGCCGGGCCCCAGCATTTT.

This clone was observed once. The chain recombines TRBV5-1 with TRBJ1-5, with D maybe TRBD1 (6 bases). From germline, CDR1 is SGHRS and CDR2 YFSETQ. The CDR3 consists of 14 residues. Trimming cost V 0 bases and J 4 bases, with 8 bases left between them. As DNA, the CDR3 is TGCGCCAGCAGCTTGGGACAGGTTAATCAGCCCCAGCATTTT. It specifies CASSLGQVNQPQHF.

The rearrangement links TRBV27 to TRBJ2-7, with D uncertain. The CDR3 is made up of 13 amino acids. V shed 5 bases and J shed 5 bases, with 13 bases lying between them. Germline V gene lookup returns CDR1 MNHEY and CDR2 SMNVEV (reference sequence). In DNA, the CDR3 is TGTGCCAGCAGTCCACCTCTACGCGACGAGCAGTACTTC. Translated: CASSPPLRDEQYF.

The CDR3 nucleotides are TGTGCCAGCAGCGCTCTCCGGAACACCATATATTTT. Protein sequence: CASSALRNTIYF. This chain links TRBV12-3 or TRBV12-4 with TRBJ1-3; D unclear. The CDR3 runs to 12 residues. Trimming shortened V by 6 bases and J by 7 bases, and 10 bases separated the two germline ends.

The rearrangement uses TRBV4-1 and TRBJ2-3; 12 nucleotides line up with TRBD2. V shed 1 base, J shed 3 bases, and the junction held 2 bases outside the gene matches. Germline V gives CDR1 MGHRA, CDR2 YSYEKL. This CDR3 region has 16 residues. The CDR3, as DNA: TGCGCCAGCAGCCAAGGACTAGCGGGAGTGACAGATACGCAGTATTTT. Translating gives CASSQGLAGVTDTQYF.

V usage is TRBV5-1 and J usage is TRBJ2-7; 11 nucleotides agree with TRBD2. The CDR3 covers 15 residues. The V segment lost 3 bases and the J segment 6 bases; nucleotides outside the gene matches: 8. Germline V lookup: CDR1 SGHRS, CDR2 YFSETQ. The CDR3 nucleotides read TGCGCCAGCAGCTCCTACTCGGGACTAGCGGCCGAGCAGTACTTC. It yields the protein CASSSYSGLAAEQYF.

The chain is built from TRBV2 and TRBJ2-3; D possibly corresponds to TRBD1 (6 bases). Germline assignment: CDR1 SNHLY and CDR2 FYNNEI. V was pared by 8 bases and J by 6 bases, with 27 bases between. The CDR3 spans 17 residues. CDR3: CASLLTLQGIGEDTQYF. The CDR3 DNA reads TGTGCCAGCCTCTTGACACTCCAGGGGATTGGGGAGGATACGCAGTATTTT.

The J gene is TRBJ1-2, the V gene TRBV29-1, with 8 bases aligning to TRBD1. The CDR3 totals 14 residues. Germline V gene data show CDR1 as SQVTM and CDR2 as ANQGSEA. V was pared by 0 bases and J by 5 bases, with 5 bases of the junction left unmatched. CDR3 sequence: CSVEENRGGYGYTF. CDR3 DNA sequence: TGCAGCGTTGAAGAGAACAGGGGGGGATATGGCTACACCTTC.

The gene calls are TRBV6-1 and TRBJ2-1; TRBD2 aligns across 10 bases. V lost 2 bases and J lost 12; bases outside the gene matches: 10. Germline CDR1 is MNHNS and CDR2 is SASEGT. The CDR3 is made up of 15 amino acids. The CDR3 DNA reads as TGTGCCAGCAGTGAACAGACTAGCGGGCGGACGTGGCAGTTCTTC. Amino acids: CASSEQTSGRTWQFF.

The J gene is TRBJ2-7, the V gene TRBV19; 8 nucleotides line up with TRBD1. The CDR3 contains 14 residues. CDR1 and CDR2 from the germline V gene are LNHDA and SQIVND (reference sequence). The V gene end was trimmed by 3 bases and the J gene end by 3 bases; junction bases not matched to a gene: 4. The CDR3 loop is CASSMGTGRYEQYF. CDR3 nucleotide sequence: TGTGCCAGTAGTATGGGGACAGGCCGCTACGAGCAGTACTTC.

This clone was picked up a small number of times. V usage is TRBV11-1 and J usage is TRBJ1-2; TRBD1 aligns across 8 bases. Germline values: CDR1 SGHAT, CDR2 FQDESV (reference sequence). V shed 5 bases and J 2 bases; nucleotides not matched to a gene: 7. This CDR3 is built from 15 residues. In DNA, the CDR3 is TGTGCCAGCAGCCCCCGGACAGGGACCAACTATGGCTACACCTTC. Translation: CASSPRTGTNYGYTF.

The chain joins TRBV7-3 to TRBJ2-1, with D maybe TRBD2 (5 bases). The germline V gene has CDR1 SGHTA and CDR2 FQGTGA. With 3 bases removed from V and 10 bases from J, the gap between germline ends came to 13 bases. The CDR3 totals 13 residues. This CDR3 reads CASSLQRDVEQFF. CDR3 DNA sequence: TGTGCCAGCAGCTTGCAACGGGATGTGGAGCAGTTCTTC.

The chain carries TRBV9 and TRBJ2-7, with 9 bases identical to TRBD1. The ends lost 1 base at V and 6 bases at J; junction bases unmatched: 8. This CDR3 comprises 15 residues. Per the germline V gene, CDR1 is SGDLS and CDR2 is YYNGEE. The CDR3 spells CASSVTPGQGVEQYF. CDR3 in DNA: TGTGCCAGCAGCGTAACCCCGGGACAGGGCGTCGAGCAGTACTTC.

The chain carries TRBV6-5 and TRBJ1-2, with 8 bases aligning to TRBD1. The germline V gene encodes CDR1 MNHEY and CDR2 SVGAGI. V was clipped by 6 bases and J by 4 bases; unmatched bases: 10. CDR3 length: 15 amino acids. CDR3 region: CASSRGRQGSYGYTF. In DNA form, the CDR3 reads TGTGCCAGCAGCCGGGGGAGACAGGGGTCCTATGGCTACACCTTC.

V gene TRBV27 combines with J gene TRBJ1-5; TRBD1 aligns across 8 bases. Germline assignment: CDR1 MNHEY and CDR2 SMNVEV (reference sequence). The CDR3 has 15 amino acids. The trim removed 8 bases at V and 4 bases at J, leaving 10 bases unmatched. The CDR3 sequence is CASGAGTGPNQPQHF. CDR3 DNA: TGTGCCAGCGGAGCCGGGACAGGACCTAATCAGCCCCAGCATTTT.

This chain connects TRBV27 to TRBJ2-7; D possibly corresponds to TRBD1 (6 bases). V lost 7 bases and J 3 bases, leaving 19 bases between the germline ends. Germline assignment: CDR1 MNHEY and CDR2 SMNVEV (reference sequence). CDR3 length: 15 amino acids. The CDR3 loop reads CASKVLGASVYEQYF. CDR3 sequence (DNA): TGTGCCAGCAAGGTGCTGGGGGCATCCGTCTACGAGCAGTACTTC.

This chain links TRBV13 with TRBJ1-1; D is perhaps TRBD1 (5 bases). Per germline, CDR1 PRHDT and CDR2 FYEKMQ (reference sequence). V was clipped by 2 bases and J by 0 bases, with 22 bases between them. The CDR3 totals 19 residues. CDR3 bases: TGTGCCAGCAGCTTAAGGCAAGGGGCTATCCCCGTTATGAACACTGAAGCTTTCTTT. Protein product: CASSLRQGAIPVMNTEAFF.